This T cell receptor beta chain is from a study of shared clonotypes between healthy human individuals. Looked up from germline, CDR1 is SGHRS and CDR2 is YFSETQ. The length of the CDR3 is 21 residues. Trimming at V came to 1 base and at J to 0 bases, leaving 19 bases not matched to a gene. Repertoires were generated with immunoSEQ multiplex PCR, while TCRdb's copy carries only in-frame clones and drops some. The repertoire holds about 2.4 million clones, with around nine tenths as singletons. Study-wide results and caveats: Few donors limited the genetic and exposure-history diversity represented. Across subsets, estimated richness was generally greater for naive than for memory populations.

In this sample, this clone turned up once. Its antigen is undetermined. Participating donors were healthy, HIV-negative adults free of recent acute infections or vaccinations. The sequence derives from a young man in good health. This sequence joins TRBV5-1 and TRBJ2-1, with 7 bases matching TRBD1. Material: naive CD4+ T cells sorted from blood. Subset described: CD45RA+ positively selected. CDR3 in amino acids: CASSLLPRQGVDVGSYNEQFF. DNA of the CDR3: TGCGCCAGCAGCTTGCTTCCGAGACAGGGCGTCGATGTGGGCTCCTACAATGAGCAGTTCTTC. Supplemented by reference TRBV5-1 and TRBJ2-1, the full variable domain reads KAGVTQTPRYLIKTRGQQVTLSCSPISGHRSVSWYQQTPGQGLQFLFEYFSETQRNKGNFPGRFSGRQFSNSRSEMNVSTLELGDSALYLCASSLLPRQGVDVGSYNEQFFGPGTRLTVL.